Listed here are 15 T cell receptor beta chains from one sample, sequenced in a study of graft-versus-host responses after intestinal transplantation. Profiled with immunoSEQ multiplex PCR; TCRdb holds only in-frame clones, not every one. The table includes about 86,000 clones, around 89% detected once. No antigen has been identified for these receptors. Sample: unstimulated CD4+ T cells sorted from spleen or lymph node cells, taken before transplant. The source of these receptors is a human donor who was the organ donor for an intestinal transplant.

This chain links TRBV6-1 with TRBJ2-1; 8 bases fit TRBD2. CDR1 is MNHNS, CDR2 SASEGT, per germline. Unmatched junction bases numbered 18, after V lost 5 bases and J lost 15 bases. The CDR3 covers 15 residues. The CDR3 here is CASSRLTSDLTVLFF. Here the CDR3 DNA reads TGTGCCAGCAGTCGGCTGACTAGCGACCTCACTGTGTTGTTCTTC.

This chain joins TRBV6-1 and TRBJ2-7; no clear D. This CDR3 comprises 14 residues. The germline V gene encodes CDR1 MNHNS and CDR2 SASEGT. V was cut by 2 bases and J by 2 bases, with 10 bases left in between. The CDR3 sequence: CASSEQVYTYEQYF. The CDR3 nucleotides read TGTGCCAGCAGTGAACAGGTGTATACCTACGAGCAGTACTTC.

This clone was counted between two and nine times. V gene TRBV9 combines with J gene TRBJ2-2; 9 bases match TRBD1. CDR1 is SGDLS, CDR2 YYNGEE, per germline. J lost 4 bases, V lost 4 bases, and 5 bases had no gene match. The CDR3 consists of 15 residues. CDR3 amino acids: CASSSGQGFTGELFF. The CDR3 nucleotides are TGTGCCAGCAGCTCGGGACAGGGATTCACCGGGGAGCTGTTTTTT.

The rearrangement joins TRBV7-3 to TRBJ1-6; 7 bases fit TRBD1. Germline loops: CDR1 SGHTA, CDR2 FQGTGA. V lost 5 bases, J lost 7 bases, and 8 bases stayed unmatched. The CDR3 extends over 15 amino acids. As DNA, the CDR3 is TGTGCCAGCAGCATCAACAGGGGCGGAAATTCACCCCTCCACTTT. Translated, it gives CASSINRGGNSPLHF.

This clone has only one observation. The chain uses TRBV5-4 and TRBJ2-3; D unclear. The CDR3 covers 13 residues. CDR1 is SGHNT and CDR2 is YYREEE in the germline V gene (reference sequence). V was cut by 4 bases and J by 1 base, with 7 bases left in between. CDR3: CASSVRGTDTQYF. The CDR3 nucleotides are TGTGCCAGCAGCGTCCGGGGCACAGATACGCAGTATTTT.

The chain uses TRBV4-3 and TRBJ2-2, with 9 bases lining up with TRBD1. The trim removed 0 bases at V and 8 bases at J, leaving 7 bases unmatched. The CDR3 is 16 amino acids. CDR1 is LGHNA and CDR2 is YSLEER in the germline V gene. CDR3 sequence: CASSQDPTGGAGELFF. CDR3 DNA: TGCGCCAGCAGCCAAGATCCGACAGGGGGGGCGGGGGAGCTGTTTTTT.

This clone was seen a single time. The chain joins TRBV5-1 to TRBJ2-2, with 8 bases lining up with TRBD1. The CDR3 runs to 14 residues. J gave up 5 bases and V 2 bases, and 2 bases lay outside the gene matches. Germline V gene lookup returns CDR1 SGHRS and CDR2 YFSETQ. This CDR3 reads CASSFDRGTGELFF. CDR3 coding DNA: TGCGCCAGCAGCTTCGACAGGGGTACCGGGGAGCTGTTTTTT.

The rearrangement uses TRBV29-1 and TRBJ2-1; maybe TRBD2 (7 bases). V lost 1 base, J lost 0 bases, and 22 bases lay in between. CDR3 length equals 19 residues. The germline CDR1 and CDR2 sequences are SQVTM and ANQGSEA. CDR3 DNA sequence: TGCAGCGTTGAAGGGGGGGGCGGAAAATCCTCCATCTCCTACAATGAGCAGTTCTTC. This sequence encodes CSVEGGGGKSSISYNEQFF.

The chain joins TRBV19 to TRBJ2-1; 13 bases map to TRBD2. Germline CDR1 is LNHDA and CDR2 is SQIVND (reference sequence). This CDR3 has 14 residues. V lost 5 bases and J lost 12; bases outside the gene matches: 7. The CDR3 loop is CASSRGTSGIPQFF. The CDR3, as DNA: TGTGCCAGTAGTCGAGGGACTAGCGGGATCCCGCAGTTCTTC.

This clone was seen a few times. The chain has TRBV5-6 and TRBJ1-1, with 9 bases that match TRBD1. CDR1 and CDR2 from the germline V gene are SGHDT and YYEEEE. V shed 3 bases, J shed 4 bases, and the junction held 4 bases outside the gene matches. CDR3 length equals 14 residues. In nucleotides, the CDR3 is TGTGCCAGCAGCTACGGGACAGGGCCCACTGAAGCTTTCTTT. It is translated as CASSYGTGPTEAFF.

The chain links TRBV5-5 to TRBJ2-1; 10 positions match TRBD2. J gave up 4 bases and V 4 bases, and 5 bases lay outside the gene matches. CDR1 is SGHKS and CDR2 is YYEKEE in the germline V gene (reference sequence). CDR3 length equals 15 residues. CDR3 in DNA: TGTGCCAGCAGCGCCGGACTAGCGGAGTACAATGAGCAGTTCTTC. Its protein is CASSAGLAEYNEQFF.

The chain recombines TRBV28 with TRBJ2-2; possibly TRBD2 for D (7 bases). The CDR3 has 15 amino acids. Trimming removed 2 bases from V and 6 bases from J, with 13 bases in between. The V gene's germline CDR1 is MDHEN and CDR2 SYDVKM. The CDR3 reads CASSLIGGAAGELFF. The CDR3 DNA is TGTGCCAGCAGTTTAATAGGGGGGGCAGCCGGGGAGCTGTTTTTT.

The rearrangement links TRBV15 to TRBJ2-7, with 8 bases matching TRBD1. CDR1 LNHNV and CDR2 YYDKDF come from the germline V gene (reference sequence). V was clipped by 4 bases and J by 4 bases; unmatched bases: 9. This CDR3 is 15 amino acids long. DNA for the CDR3: TGTGCCACCAGCATTGGGCGGACAGGGCTGTACGAGCAGTACTTC. This translates into CATSIGRTGLYEQYF.

The chain combines TRBV18 with TRBJ2-7; D is perhaps TRBD2 (7 bases). The CDR3 totals 15 residues. Per the germline V gene, CDR1 is KGHSH and CDR2 is LQKENI. Trimming pared 2 bases from V and 2 bases from J, leaving 13 bases between. The CDR3: CASSPARGAPYEQYF. CDR3 DNA: TGTGCCAGCTCACCAGCACGGGGGGCCCCCTACGAGCAGTACTTC.

V gene TRBV7-8 combines with J gene TRBJ1-2; D remains ambiguous. The V end was cut by 0 bases, the J end by 7 bases, with 15 bases between. Germline V gene sequence: CDR1 SGHVS, CDR2 FQNEAQ. This CDR3 region has 15 residues. In DNA, the CDR3 is TGTGCCAGCAGCTTAGCGGTAGGCAGCGAAGGTGGCTACACCTTC. This codes for CASSLAVGSEGGYTF.